The table lists the clone carrying this T cell receptor beta chain with many counts. No antigen is known for it. This sample's time point: newly diagnosed GD, antithyroid drugs for less than 3 months. Isolated PBMC RNA provided the starting material for the TCR library. This entry comes from a study of regulatory T cells in long-lasting Graves disease. Study outcomes and limitations: It was in persistent disease that TRBV28, TRBJ1-2 and TRBJ2-5 were favored. Whereas 966 public clonotypes were shared by new patients, persistent patients shared more, at approximately 2,700.

Arm-PCR with iRepertoire HTBI primers amplified the CDR3 regions for these TCR beta libraries. TCRdb redid the calling of the multiplex PCR reads with MiXCR, one entry per CDR3 protein. The sample holds a few hundred thousand distinct CDR3 sequences, about 14% seen once. With 5 bases removed from V and 5 bases from J, the gap between germline ends came to 18 bases. This CDR3 has 15 residues. These records were also assigned to another study, of T cells in Graves' hyperthyroidism and ophthalmopathy. That report adds: Those patients with uncontrolled infection, other autoimmune disease, pregnancy or lactation were excluded.

V gene TRBV12-3 or TRBV12-4 combines with J gene TRBJ2-5; D may be TRBD1 (6 bases). The sequence was collected from a young man with Graves disease. The sample here was peripheral blood mononuclear cells (PBMCs), taken at new diagnosis, from a patient treated with antithyroid drugs. The CDR3 loop is CASSPVRGFGETQYF. The CDR3 bases are TGTGCCAGCAGTCCAGTCAGGGGTTTCGGGGAGACCCAGTACTTC.